This T cell receptor (beta chain) comes out of a study of blood T cell repertoires in COVID-19. Repertoires were generated with immunoSEQ multiplex PCR, while TCRdb's copy carries only in-frame clones and drops some. The sample lists 150,000 to 200,000 clones; roughly 79% were seen once. Seattle enrolled patients during active infection and tracked them longitudinally. The CDR3 consists of 16 residues. Trimming took 2 bases from V and 0 from J, leaving 12 bases between them. Germline lookup yields CDR1 SGDLS and CDR2 YYNGEE. Sequenced: peripheral blood. The TCR sequence derives from a woman older than 75 with COVID-19, enrolled during active disease. V gene TRBV9 combines with J gene TRBJ2-1; D perhaps matches TRBD1 (6 bases). The CDR3 is CASSVRQASSYNEQFF. DNA for the CDR3: TGTGCCAGCAGCGTTCGACAGGCGAGCTCCTACAATGAGCAGTTCTTC.